This T cell receptor (beta chain) came from a study of neurological immune-mediated disorders. Study findings and constraints: Whereas HTLV-1-associated myelopathy showed the most TCR clonal expansion, multiple sclerosis showed the least, with levels below those of healthy controls.

Time point in this sample: longitudinal time-point 3. This CDR3 contains 16 residues. Germline V gives CDR1 SGHKS, CDR2 YYEKEE (reference sequence). V was pared by 4 bases and J by 0 bases, with 16 bases between. TCRdb passed the 5' RACE reads through MiXCR, listing each CDR3 protein once. The sample has 45,000 to 65,000 distinct CDR3 sequences; approximately 8.4% are singletons. This clonotype was seen repeatedly, ten times or more. Its matching antigen is unknown. The sequence was obtained from a woman aged 40 to 50 in good health. Input material: PBMCs. The V call is TRBV5-5, the J call TRBJ1-1; unclear D gene. CDR3 in amino acids: CASSPWNRALNTEAFF. In nucleotides, the CDR3 is TGTGCCAGCAGCCCCTGGAACAGAGCCCTGAACACTGAAGCTTTCTTT.